This T cell receptor beta chain originates from a study of blood T cell repertoires in COVID-19. Germline loops: CDR1 MGHDK, CDR2 SYGVNS. The CDR3 sequence is 13 residues long. V shed 2 bases and J shed 10 bases, with 12 bases lying between them. TCRdb's copy holds only in-frame clones and misses some; the assay was immunoSEQ multiplex PCR. The sample comprises about 500,000 clones, roughly nine tenths of which are singletons, and 7.5% to 9% rests with the top ten. The V gene is TRBV25-1, the J gene TRBJ1-5; D gene uncertain. The specimen was peripheral blood. This TCR came from a woman aged 50 to 60 with COVID-19, enrolled during active disease. The CDR3 coding sequence is TGTGCCAGCAGTGAAGGAGCGGCGCTACCCCAGCATTTT. Translating gives CASSEGAALPQHF.